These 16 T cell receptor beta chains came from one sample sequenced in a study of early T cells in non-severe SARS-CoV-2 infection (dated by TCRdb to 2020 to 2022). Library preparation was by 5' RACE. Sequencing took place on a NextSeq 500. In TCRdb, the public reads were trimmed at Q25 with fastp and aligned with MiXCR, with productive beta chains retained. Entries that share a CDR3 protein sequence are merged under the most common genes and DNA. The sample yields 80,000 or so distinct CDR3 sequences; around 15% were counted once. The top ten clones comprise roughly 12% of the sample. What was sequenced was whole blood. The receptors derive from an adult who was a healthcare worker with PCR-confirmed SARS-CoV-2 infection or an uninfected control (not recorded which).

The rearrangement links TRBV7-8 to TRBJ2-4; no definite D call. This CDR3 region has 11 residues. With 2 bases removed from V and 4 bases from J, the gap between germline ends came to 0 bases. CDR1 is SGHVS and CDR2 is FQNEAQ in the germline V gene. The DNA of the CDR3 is TGTGCCAGCAGCTTAAAAAACATTCAGTACTTC. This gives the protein CASSLKNIQYF. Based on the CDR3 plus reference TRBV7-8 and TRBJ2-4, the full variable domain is GAGVSQSPRYKVAKRGQDVALRCDPISGHVSLFWYQQALGQGPEFLTYFQNEAQLDKSGLPSDRFFAERPEGSVSTLKIQRTQQEDSAVYLCASSLKNIQYFGAGTRLSVL.

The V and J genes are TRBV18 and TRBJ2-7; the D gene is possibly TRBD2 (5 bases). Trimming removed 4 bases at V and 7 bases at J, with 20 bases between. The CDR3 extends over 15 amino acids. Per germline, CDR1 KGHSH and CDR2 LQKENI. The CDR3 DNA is TGTGCCAGCTCACAACTATTGAGTATCCCGGGGGAGCAGTACTTC. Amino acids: CASSQLLSIPGEQYF.

In DNA, the CDR3 is TGCGCCAGCAGGGCACAGGGGCGGGAGCTGAACACTGAAGCTTTCTTT. This sequence encodes CASRAQGRELNTEAFF. The chain has TRBV4-1 and TRBJ1-1, with 7 bases identical to TRBD1. Germline V gives CDR1 MGHRA, CDR2 YSYEKL. The CDR3 covers 16 residues. The V gene end was trimmed by 6 bases and the J gene end by 0 bases; junction bases not matched to a gene: 10.

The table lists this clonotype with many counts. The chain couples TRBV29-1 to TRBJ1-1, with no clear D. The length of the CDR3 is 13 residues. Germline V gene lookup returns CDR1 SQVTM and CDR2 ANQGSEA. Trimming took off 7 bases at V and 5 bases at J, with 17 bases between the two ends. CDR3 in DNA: TGCAGCGGCGTCTCCGGGGTCGCGACTGAAGCTTTCTTT. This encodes CSGVSGVATEAFF.

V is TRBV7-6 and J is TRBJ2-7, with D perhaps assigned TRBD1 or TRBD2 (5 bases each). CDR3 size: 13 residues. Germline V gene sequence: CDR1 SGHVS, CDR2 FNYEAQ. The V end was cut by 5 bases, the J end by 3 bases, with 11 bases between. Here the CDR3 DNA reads TGTGCCAGCAGCCACCGGGACGGCTACGAGCAGTACTTC. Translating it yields CASSHRDGYEQYF.

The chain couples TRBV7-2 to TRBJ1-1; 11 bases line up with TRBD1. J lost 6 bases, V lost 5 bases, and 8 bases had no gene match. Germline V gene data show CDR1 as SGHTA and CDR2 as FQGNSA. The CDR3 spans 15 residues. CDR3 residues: CASSLGQGVGSEAFF. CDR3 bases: TGTGCCAGCAGCCTGGGACAGGGGGTTGGGTCTGAAGCTTTCTTT.

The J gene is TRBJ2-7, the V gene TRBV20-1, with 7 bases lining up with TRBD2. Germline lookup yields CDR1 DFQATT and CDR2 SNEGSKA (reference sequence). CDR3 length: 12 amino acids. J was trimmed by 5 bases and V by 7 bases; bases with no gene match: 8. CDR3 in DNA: TGCAGTGTATTCTGGGGAGGGGACGAGCAGTACTTC. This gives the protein CSVFWGGDEQYF.

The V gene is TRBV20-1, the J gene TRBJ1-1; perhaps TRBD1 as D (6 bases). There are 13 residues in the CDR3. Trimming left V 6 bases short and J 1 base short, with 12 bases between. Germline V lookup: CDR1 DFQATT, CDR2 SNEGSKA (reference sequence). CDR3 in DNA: TGCAGTGCCCCGATACAGGGGAACACTGAAGCTTTCTTT. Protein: CSAPIQGNTEAFF.

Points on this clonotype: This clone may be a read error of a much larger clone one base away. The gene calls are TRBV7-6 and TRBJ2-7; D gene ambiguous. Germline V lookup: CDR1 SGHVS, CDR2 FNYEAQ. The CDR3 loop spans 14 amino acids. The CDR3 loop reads CVSSLHSFYDEQYF. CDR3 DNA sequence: TGTGTCAGCAGCTTACATTCCTTTTATGACGAGCAGTACTTC.

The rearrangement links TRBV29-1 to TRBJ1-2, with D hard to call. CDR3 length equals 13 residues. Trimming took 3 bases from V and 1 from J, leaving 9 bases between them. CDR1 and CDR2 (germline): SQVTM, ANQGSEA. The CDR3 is CSVDRPHNYGYTF. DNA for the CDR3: TGCAGCGTTGACAGGCCCCATAACTATGGCTACACCTTC.

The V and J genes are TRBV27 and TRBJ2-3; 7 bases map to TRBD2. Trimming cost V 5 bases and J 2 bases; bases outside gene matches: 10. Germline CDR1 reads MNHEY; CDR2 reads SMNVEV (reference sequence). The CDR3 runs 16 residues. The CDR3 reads CASSIRRREVTDTQYF. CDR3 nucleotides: TGTGCCAGCAGTATCCGGCGCCGGGAGGTCACAGATACGCAGTATTTT.

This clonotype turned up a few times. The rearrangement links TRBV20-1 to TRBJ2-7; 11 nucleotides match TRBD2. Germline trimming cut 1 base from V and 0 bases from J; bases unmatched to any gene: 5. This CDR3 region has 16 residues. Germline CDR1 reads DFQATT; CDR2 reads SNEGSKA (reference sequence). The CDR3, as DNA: TGCAGTGCTAGAGTTTGGGGACTAGCGGACTCCTACGAGCAGTACTTC. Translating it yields CSARVWGLADSYEQYF.

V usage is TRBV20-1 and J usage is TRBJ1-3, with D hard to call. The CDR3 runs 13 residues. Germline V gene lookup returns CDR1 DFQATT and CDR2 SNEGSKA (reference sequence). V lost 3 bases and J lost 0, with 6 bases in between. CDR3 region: CSASVISGNTIYF. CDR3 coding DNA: TGCAGTGCTAGTGTAATCTCTGGAAACACCATATATTTT.

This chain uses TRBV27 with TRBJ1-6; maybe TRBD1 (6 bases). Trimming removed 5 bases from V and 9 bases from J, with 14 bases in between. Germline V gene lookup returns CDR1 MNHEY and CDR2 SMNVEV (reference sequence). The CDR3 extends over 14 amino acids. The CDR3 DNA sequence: TGTGCCAGCAGTACGGGGGCTAGATCTTCACCCCTCCACTTT. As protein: CASSTGARSSPLHF.

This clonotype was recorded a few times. The DNA of the CDR3 is TGTGCCAGTAATAGACAGCAGAACACCGGGGAGCTGTTTTTT. This encodes CASNRQQNTGELFF. The chain combines TRBV19 with TRBJ2-2; weak D call: TRBD1 (5 bases). The germline V gene encodes CDR1 LNHDA and CDR2 SQIVND (reference sequence). The CDR3 runs to 14 residues. V shed 7 bases and J shed 1 base, with 10 bases lying between them. The entire variable domain, with the rest obtained from reference TRBV19 and TRBJ2-2, is as follows: DGGITQSPKYLFRKEGQNVTLSCEQNLNHDAMYWYRQDPGQGLRLIYYSQIVNDFQKGDIAEGYSVSREKKESFPLTVTSAQKNPTAFYLCASNRQQNTGELFFGEGSRLTVL.

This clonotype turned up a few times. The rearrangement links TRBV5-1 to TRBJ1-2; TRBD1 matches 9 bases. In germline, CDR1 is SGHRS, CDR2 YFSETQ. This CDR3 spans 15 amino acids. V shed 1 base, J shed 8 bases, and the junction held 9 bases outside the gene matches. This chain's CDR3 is CASSLSAGTGQGYTF. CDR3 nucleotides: TGCGCCAGCAGCTTGTCCGCAGGGACAGGGCAGGGCTACACCTTC. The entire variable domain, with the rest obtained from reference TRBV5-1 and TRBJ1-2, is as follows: KAGVTQTPRYLIKTRGQQVTLSCSPISGHRSVSWYQQTPGQGLQFLFEYFSETQRNKGNFPGRFSGRQFSNSRSEMNVSTLELGDSALYLCASSLSAGTGQGYTFGSGTRLTVV.